The rows below give T cell receptor beta chains drawn from one sample of a study of T cells in Graves' hyperthyroidism and ophthalmopathy. Each CDR3 protein gets one entry after TCRdb re-called the multiplex PCR reads with MiXCR. This repertoire shows 700,000 or so distinct CDR3 sequences, 16% found once; its top ten account for around 7.7%. Sample: blood. The receptors stem from a man aged 18 to 29 with Graves' hyperthyroidism. Each CDR3 is given with its conserved first and last residue. D genes are given only for firm matches. Size is stated for part of the rows, as once, few or many counts, or as a class when the clone is expanded.

D gene	clone size	V gene	J gene	CDR3 protein	CDR3 DNA
TRBD1	few	TRBV7-3	TRBJ2-5	CASSASGTGLRETQYF	TGTGCCAGCAGCGCCTCTGGGACAGGCCTTCGTGAGACCCAGTACTTC
-	many	TRBV6-1	TRBJ2-6	CASSYGGTGANVLTF	TGTGCCAGCAGTTATGGGGGAACTGGGGCCAACGTCCTGACTTTC
TRBD2	few	TRBV18	TRBJ2-3	CASSPPKGAGGADTQYF	TGTGCCAGCTCACCACCGAAGGGTGCGGGAGGGGCAGATACGCAGTATTTT
-	-	TRBV4-1	TRBJ2-1	CASSQGPGTGSYNEQFF	TGCGCCAGCAGCCAAGGCCCTGGGACCGGCTCCTACAATGAGCAGTTCTTC
-	many	TRBV28	TRBJ2-7	CASSLGGFETYEQYF	TGTGCCAGCAGTTTGGGAGGTTTCGAGACCTACGAGCAGTACTTC
TRBD1	many	TRBV2	TRBJ1-1	CASREGQGTLNTEAFF	TGTGCCAGCAGGGAGGGACAGGGGACCCTGAACACTGAAGCTTTCTTT
-	many	TRBV6-1	TRBJ1-2	CASSDQSVGYTF	TGTGCCAGCAGTGACCAGTCTGTTGGCTACACCTTC
TRBD2	many	TRBV20-1	TRBJ2-7	CSASSGSSYEQYF	TGCAGTGCTTCAAGCGGGAGCTCCTACGAGCAGTACTTC
-	-	TRBV19	TRBJ1-1	CASTNTGARLNTEAFF	TGTGCCAGTACTAATACGGGCGCCAGGCTGAACACTGAAGCTTTCTTT
TRBD2	-	TRBV9	TRBJ2-3	CASSVGRGSGTDTQYF	TGTGCCAGCAGCGTAGGACGCGGGAGCGGCACAGATACGCAGTATTTT
-	-	TRBV5-6	TRBJ2-1	CASRFSPRDYEQFF	TGTGCCAGCAGGTTCTCCCCAAGGGACTATGAGCAGTTCTTC
TRBD2	many	TRBV6-1	TRBJ2-7	CASSLTSGSSNYEQYF	TGTGCCAGCAGTCTCACTAGCGGGAGCTCCAACTACGAGCAGTACTTC
TRBD2	-	TRBV11-2	TRBJ2-1	CASSLEMRLAGGLYNEQFF	TGTGCCAGCAGCTTAGAAATGAGACTAGCGGGAGGGCTCTACAATGAGCAGTTCTTC
-	many	TRBV7-9	TRBJ2-1	CASSLALGGSYDEQFF	TGTGCCAGCAGCTTAGCGCTCGGCGGGTCCTACGATGAGCAGTTCTTC
-	-	TRBV28	TRBJ1-2	CASSLKFYGYTF	TGTGCCAGCAGTCTCAAATTTTATGGCTACACCTTC
-	-	TRBV19	TRBJ1-1	CASSIVGLSTEAFF	TGTGCCAGTAGTATAGTAGGATTATCCACTGAAGCTTTCTTT
-	-	TRBV7-2	TRBJ2-1	CASSLTPRNYNEQFF	TGTGCCAGCAGCCTGACCCCCAGGAATTACAATGAGCAGTTCTTC
-	few	TRBV27	TRBJ1-1	CASSQRGGGLGNTEAFF	TGTGCCAGCAGTCAAAGGGGTGGGGGCTTAGGGAACACTGAAGCTTTCTTT
TRBD1	few	TRBV7-6	TRBJ2-2	CASSLITGANTGELFF	TGTGCCAGCAGCTTAATCACAGGGGCAAACACCGGGGAGCTGTTTTTT
-	few	TRBV6-2/TRBV6-3	TRBJ2-3	CASRLTGLITDTQYF	TGTGCCAGCAGGCTTACAGGATTGATCACAGATACGCAGTATTTT
TRBD2	-	TRBV9	TRBJ2-3	CASSAPGLAGDTQYF	TGTGCCAGCAGCGCGCCGGGACTAGCGGGAGATACGCAGTATTTT
-	few	TRBV20-1	TRBJ1-1	CSARNPRVNTEAFF	TGCAGTGCTCGCAATCCCAGGGTGAACACTGAAGCTTTCTTT
-	-	TRBV29-1	TRBJ1-1	CSVTQGRGDRAFF	TGCAGCGTTACCCAGGGCCGGGGAGACCGGGCTTTCTTT
-	-	TRBV7-9	TRBJ1-2	CASSLLRDSSYGYTF	TGTGCCAGCAGCTTATTGCGAGACAGTTCCTATGGCTACACCTTC
-	few	TRBV2	TRBJ1-5	CASSATSQPQHF	TGTGCCAGCAGTGCGACGAGTCAGCCCCAGCATTTT
TRBD1	-	TRBV5-8	TRBJ2-5	CASSHGQGAQETQYF	TGTGCCAGCAGCCACGGACAGGGGGCTCAAGAGACCCAGTACTTC
TRBD1	many	TRBV7-9	TRBJ2-5	CASSNRDRGRGTQYF	TGTGCCAGCAGCAACCGGGACAGGGGGAGAGGGACCCAGTACTTC
-	many	TRBV28	TRBJ1-1	CASSPAVFWSEAFF	TGTGCCAGCAGTCCGGCGGTCTTTTGGTCTGAAGCTTTCTTT
TRBD2	many	TRBV5-8	TRBJ2-1	CASARAGDPTLYNEQFF	TGTGCCAGCGCTCGAGCGGGAGACCCCACCCTCTACAATGAGCAGTTCTTC
-	-	TRBV19	TRBJ2-1	CASSELRGSYNEQFF	TGTGCCAGTAGTGAATTGCGGGGCTCCTACAATGAGCAGTTCTTC
TRBD2	once	TRBV24-1	TRBJ2-2	CATSDDGTSGSTNTGELFF	TGTGCCACCAGTGATGACGGGACTAGCGGGAGTACGAACACCGGGGAGCTGTTTTTT
-	few	TRBV3-2	TRBJ2-3	CATRTSSTDTQYF	TGTGCCACCCGGACTTCTAGCACAGATACGCAGTATTTT
-	-	TRBV6-1	TRBJ2-2	CASSKGYTGELFF	TGTGCCAGCAGTAAGGGTTACACCGGGGAGCTGTTTTTT
-	many	TRBV20-1	TRBJ1-2	CSAGEGGKGGYTF	TGCAGTGCCGGGGAGGGAGGCAAGGGTGGCTACACCTTC
TRBD2	many	TRBV7-9	TRBJ2-1	CASSLYPGSGKDRYNEQFF	TGTGCCAGCAGCTTATATCCGGGGAGCGGGAAGGACCGGTACAATGAGCAGTTCTTC
TRBD1	few	TRBV9	TRBJ1-5	CASSAGTGFNQPQHF	TGTGCCAGCAGCGCAGGGACAGGATTCAATCAGCCCCAGCATTTT